This T cell receptor beta chain was identified during a study of blood T cell repertoires in COVID-19. Original methodology: Amplification from reference gene primers served as the basis for estimated nucleated cell counts. Profiled with immunoSEQ multiplex PCR; TCRdb holds only in-frame clones, not every one. V and J calls and clone size are those listed in that table; D and trimming were worked out from the DNA. The repertoire includes approximately 330,000 clones, roughly 90% of them detected once, and approximately 9.3% sits in the top ten. Germline CDR1 is SGHVS and CDR2 is FNYEAQ. This CDR3 is 16 amino acids long. Trimming removed 2 bases from V and 0 bases from J, with 11 bases in between.

Sequences were obtained from peripheral blood. This chain connects TRBV7-6 to TRBJ1-3; no clear D gene. The source is a man aged 30-40 years with COVID-19, enrolled during active disease. In DNA form, the CDR3 reads TGTGCCAGCAGCTTAAAGGAGGGTCCCTCTGGAAACACCATATATTTT. Its translation: CASSLKEGPSGNTIYF.